These T cell receptor beta chains were read from a single sample in a study of shared clonotypes between healthy human individuals. The repertoire was sequenced with immunoSEQ multiplex PCR; TCRdb's copy has only in-frame clones and lacks some. The profile shows over 950,000 clones, roughly 80% of them singletons. Sequencing was performed on memory CD4+ T cells from PBMCs. The receptor source for this set is a man between 18 and 29 years old in good health. Some clones in this sample may be carry-over from other donors' samples. Both conserved end residues are part of each CDR3. D genes are given only for firm matches. The size entry is marked missing in some rows and otherwise reads once, few, many or a size class.

D: NA; J: TRBJ1-1; length: 11; size: NA; V: TRBV19; DNA: TGTGCCAGTACTCGGAACACTGAAGCTTTCTTT; CDR3: CASTRNTEAFF
D: NA; J: TRBJ2-1; length: 16; size: once; V: TRBV5-1; DNA: TGCGCCAGCAGGCCCGGGGCTGGGAGCTCCTACAATGAGCAGTTCTTC; CDR3: CASRPGAGSSYNEQFF
D: TRBD2; J: TRBJ2-3; length: 13; size: NA; V: TRBV19; DNA: TGTGCCACGGGACTAGCGGGAACAGATACGCAGTATTTT; CDR3: CATGLAGTDTQYF
D: NA; J: TRBJ2-2; length: 16; size: NA; V: TRBV5-4; DNA: TGTGCCAGCAGCTTGGCCGAGGGGTCTGGCACCGGGGAGCTGTTTTTT; CDR3: CASSLAEGSGTGELFF
D: NA; J: TRBJ1-1; length: 14; size: few; V: TRBV6-1; DNA: TGTGCCAGCCATGAAGATGAGATGAACACTGAAGCTTTCTTT; CDR3: CASHEDEMNTEAFF
D: NA; J: TRBJ1-5; length: 16; size: NA; V: TRBV7-2; DNA: TGTGCCAGCAGTCAAAGGTCCGGGTATAGCAATCAGCCCCAGCATTTT; CDR3: CASSQRSGYSNQPQHF
D: NA; J: TRBJ1-2; length: 13; size: once; V: TRBV6-6; DNA: TGTGCCAGCAAAGAGGGCATACCCTATGGCTACACCTTC; CDR3: CASKEGIPYGYTF
D: NA; J: TRBJ1-3; length: 15; size: NA; V: TRBV9; DNA: TGTGCCAGCAGCGTAGAAGGGAACCCTGGAAACACCATATATTTT; CDR3: CASSVEGNPGNTIYF
D: TRBD1; J: TRBJ2-7; length: 15; size: NA; V: TRBV28; DNA: TGTGCCAGCAGTAGCCGGACAGGAGCTTCCTACGAGCAGTACTTC; CDR3: CASSSRTGASYEQYF
D: NA; J: TRBJ2-7; length: 13; size: NA; V: TRBV7-6; DNA: TGTGCCAGCAGCAGAACTAGGGCCTACGAGCAGTACTTC; CDR3: CASSRTRAYEQYF
D: NA; J: TRBJ2-1; length: 15; size: once; V: TRBV7-2; DNA: TGTGCCAGCAGCTTGGGGTTCCGAGGTGTCAATGAGCAGTTCTTC; CDR3: CASSLGFRGVNEQFF
D: NA; J: TRBJ1-4; length: 16; size: NA; V: TRBV7-9; DNA: TGTGCCAGCAGCCTGCTTGACCGGGGTGCTAATGAAAAACTGTTTTTT; CDR3: CASSLLDRGANEKLFF
D: TRBD1; J: TRBJ2-2; length: 14; size: NA; V: TRBV4-2; DNA: TGTGCCAGCAGCCAAGGAGGGGGCGCCGGGGAGCTGTTTTTT; CDR3: CASSQGGGAGELFF
D: NA; J: TRBJ1-5; length: 13; size: few; V: TRBV5-1; DNA: TGCGCCAGCAGTTTGGACGGTAATCAGCCCCAGCATTTT; CDR3: CASSLDGNQPQHF
D: NA; J: TRBJ1-2; length: 16; size: NA; V: TRBV5-3; DNA: TGTGCCAGAAGCTGCCACGGACAAATCCTGGACTATGGCTACACCTTC; CDR3: CARSCHGQILDYGYTF
D: NA; J: TRBJ2-3; length: 12; size: NA; V: TRBV7-9; DNA: TGTGCCAGCAGCTTTGACCGGTCTACGCAGTATTTT; CDR3: CASSFDRSTQYF
D: TRBD1; J: TRBJ1-5; length: 18; size: NA; V: TRBV6-1; DNA: TGTGCCAGCAGTGGGAACAGGGGCGACTACACCTTCTATCAGCCCCAGCATTTT; CDR3: CASSGNRGDYTFYQPQHF
D: TRBD1; J: TRBJ1-1; length: 14; size: many; V: TRBV7-9; DNA: TGTGCCAGCAGCCCCCAGGGGGCTGACGCTGAAGCTTTCTTT; CDR3: CASSPQGADAEAFF
D: NA; J: TRBJ1-5; length: 13; size: NA; V: TRBV30; DNA: TGTGCCTGGAGCGCAGAGGGGAATCAGCCCCAGCATTTT; CDR3: CAWSAEGNQPQHF
D: NA; J: TRBJ2-7; length: 14; size: NA; V: TRBV7-9; DNA: TGTGCCAGCAGCCCCTTTGGGGGGATGCCCGAGCAGTACTTC; CDR3: CASSPFGGMPEQYF
D: NA; J: TRBJ1-1; length: 14; size: NA; V: TRBV5-4; DNA: TGTGCCAGCAGCACCGGGGGGGGAGGGACTGAAGCTTTCTTT; CDR3: CASSTGGGGTEAFF
D: TRBD1; J: TRBJ2-3; length: 17; size: NA; V: TRBV5-8; DNA: TGTGCCAGCAGCGCATATCAAACAGGGGCCGCCGCAGATACGCAGTATTTT; CDR3: CASSAYQTGAAADTQYF
D: TRBD2; J: TRBJ2-5; length: 13; size: NA; V: TRBV9; DNA: TGTGCCAGCAGCGTAGTCGGGGGGGAGACCCAGTACTTC; CDR3: CASSVVGGETQYF
D: NA; J: TRBJ1-5; length: 16; size: NA; V: TRBV27; DNA: TGTGCCAGCAGTTTTTACCGCCCACAGTTTAATCAGCCCCAGCATTTT; CDR3: CASSFYRPQFNQPQHF
D: TRBD2; J: TRBJ2-1; length: 15; size: NA; V: TRBV4-2; DNA: TGTGCCAGCAGCCAAGCGGGAGGGAATTACAATGAGCAGTTCTTC; CDR3: CASSQAGGNYNEQFF
D: TRBD2; J: TRBJ2-1; length: 13; size: NA; V: TRBV7-2; DNA: TGTGCCAGCAGCCCCAGCGGGACCTCCGAGCAGTTCTTC; CDR3: CASSPSGTSEQFF
D: NA; J: TRBJ2-1; length: 14; size: NA; V: TRBV2; DNA: TGTGCCAGCATTAGCGGGACAGTCTACAATGAGCAGTTCTTC; CDR3: CASISGTVYNEQFF
D: NA; J: TRBJ2-1; length: 14; size: many; V: TRBV5-4; DNA: TGTGCCAGCAGCTCAGGCGGGCATGGAAATGAGCAGTTCTTC; CDR3: CASSSGGHGNEQFF
D: TRBD2; J: TRBJ2-2; length: 16; size: NA; V: TRBV19; DNA: TGTGCCAGTAGTATGACGGGGGGATCTAACACCGGGGAGCTGTTTTTT; CDR3: CASSMTGGSNTGELFF
D: NA; J: TRBJ2-1; length: 14; size: NA; V: TRBV5-1; DNA: TGCGCCAGCAGTGGAGGCTCCACCTACAATGAGCAGTTCTTC; CDR3: CASSGGSTYNEQFF
D: NA; J: TRBJ2-3; length: 16; size: NA; V: TRBV5-1; DNA: TGCGCCAGCAGCGAACCGACAGGACTTAGCACAGATACGCAGTATTTT; CDR3: CASSEPTGLSTDTQYF
D: NA; J: TRBJ2-1; length: 15; size: NA; V: TRBV5-4; DNA: TGTGCCAGCAGCTTGGAATTTTCGCAACCGAATGAGCAGTTCTTC; CDR3: CASSLEFSQPNEQFF
D: NA; J: TRBJ2-7; length: 15; size: few; V: TRBV6-1; DNA: TGTGCCAGCAGTGAAAGCGTTCAGAGCTCCTACGAGCAGTACTTC; CDR3: CASSESVQSSYEQYF
D: NA; J: TRBJ1-2; length: 13; size: NA; V: TRBV6-5; DNA: TGTGCCAGCCATATGACACAGTGGGATGGCTACACCTTC; CDR3: CASHMTQWDGYTF
D: NA; J: TRBJ2-2; length: 16; size: NA; V: TRBV7-9; DNA: TGTGCCAGCATCCTTATCCGGACGGCAAACACCGGGGAGCTGTTTTTT; CDR3: CASILIRTANTGELFF